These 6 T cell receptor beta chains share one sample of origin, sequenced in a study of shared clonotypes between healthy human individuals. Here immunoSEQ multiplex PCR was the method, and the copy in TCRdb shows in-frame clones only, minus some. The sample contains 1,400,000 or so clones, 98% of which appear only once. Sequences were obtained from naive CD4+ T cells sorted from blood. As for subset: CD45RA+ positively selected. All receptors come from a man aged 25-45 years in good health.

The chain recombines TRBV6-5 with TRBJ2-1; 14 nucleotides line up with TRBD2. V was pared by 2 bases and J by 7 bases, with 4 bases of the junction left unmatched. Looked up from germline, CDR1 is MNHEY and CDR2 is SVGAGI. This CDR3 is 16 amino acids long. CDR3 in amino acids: CASSYRTSGRLNEQFF. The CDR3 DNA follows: TGTGCCAGCAGTTACAGGACTAGCGGGAGGTTAAATGAGCAGTTCTTC.

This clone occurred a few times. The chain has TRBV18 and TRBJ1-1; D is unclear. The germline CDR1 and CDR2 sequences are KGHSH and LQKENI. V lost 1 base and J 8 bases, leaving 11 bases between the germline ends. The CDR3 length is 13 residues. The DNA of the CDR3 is TGTGCCAGCTCACCACTCGATGGGCGCGAAGCTTTCTTT. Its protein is CASSPLDGREAFF.

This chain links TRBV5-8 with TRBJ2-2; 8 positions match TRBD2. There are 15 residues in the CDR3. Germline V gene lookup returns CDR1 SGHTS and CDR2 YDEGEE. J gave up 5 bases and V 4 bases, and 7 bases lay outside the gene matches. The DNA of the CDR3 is TGTGCCAGCAGCCCCGGGGGGGTGGCGACCGGGGAGCTGTTTTTT. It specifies CASSPGGVATGELFF.

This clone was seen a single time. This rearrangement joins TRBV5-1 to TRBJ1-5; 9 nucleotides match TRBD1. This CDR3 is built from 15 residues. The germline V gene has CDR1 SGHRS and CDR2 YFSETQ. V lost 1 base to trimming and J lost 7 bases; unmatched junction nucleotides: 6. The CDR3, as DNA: TGCGCCAGCAGCTTGATGGGACAGGGCGACCAGCCCCAGCATTTT. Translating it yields CASSLMGQGDQPQHF.

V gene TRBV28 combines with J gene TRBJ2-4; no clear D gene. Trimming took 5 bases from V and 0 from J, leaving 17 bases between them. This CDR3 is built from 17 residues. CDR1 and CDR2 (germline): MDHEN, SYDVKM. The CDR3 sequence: CASSPFFVAIAKNIQYF. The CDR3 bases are TGTGCCAGCAGTCCCTTTTTTGTTGCTATAGCCAAAAACATTCAGTACTTC.

CDR3 DNA sequence: TGCGCCAGCAGCCACCCGACTAGCGGGAGCCCCTACAATGAGCAGTTCTTC. Protein: CASSHPTSGSPYNEQFF. The V and J genes are TRBV4-1 and TRBJ2-1; 12 nucleotides align to TRBD2. The CDR3 extends over 17 amino acids. Per the germline V gene, CDR1 is MGHRA and CDR2 is YSYEKL. Trimming took 3 bases from V and 2 from J; bases not matched to a gene: 5.